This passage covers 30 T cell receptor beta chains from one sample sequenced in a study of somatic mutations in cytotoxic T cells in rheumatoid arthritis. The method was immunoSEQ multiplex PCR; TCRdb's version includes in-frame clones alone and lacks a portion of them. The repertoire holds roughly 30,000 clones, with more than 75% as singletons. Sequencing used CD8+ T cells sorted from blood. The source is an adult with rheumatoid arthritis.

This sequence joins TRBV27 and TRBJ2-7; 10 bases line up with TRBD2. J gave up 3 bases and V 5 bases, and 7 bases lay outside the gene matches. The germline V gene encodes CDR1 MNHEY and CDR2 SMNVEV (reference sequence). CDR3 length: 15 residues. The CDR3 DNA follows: TGTGCCAGCAGTCCCCGACTAGCGGGTATCTACGAGCAGTACTTC. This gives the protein CASSPRLAGIYEQYF.

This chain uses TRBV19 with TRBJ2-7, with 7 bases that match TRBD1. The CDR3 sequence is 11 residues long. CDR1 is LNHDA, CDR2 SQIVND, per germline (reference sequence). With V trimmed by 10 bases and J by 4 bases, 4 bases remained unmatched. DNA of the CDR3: TGTGCCACTTCAGGGGGTTACGAGCAGTACTTC. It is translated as CATSGGYEQYF.

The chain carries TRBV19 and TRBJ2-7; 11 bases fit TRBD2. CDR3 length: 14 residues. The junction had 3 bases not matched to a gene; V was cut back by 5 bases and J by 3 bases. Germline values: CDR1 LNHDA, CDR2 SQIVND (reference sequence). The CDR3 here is CASSGTSGDYEQYF. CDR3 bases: TGTGCCAGTAGTGGGACTAGCGGAGACTACGAGCAGTACTTC.

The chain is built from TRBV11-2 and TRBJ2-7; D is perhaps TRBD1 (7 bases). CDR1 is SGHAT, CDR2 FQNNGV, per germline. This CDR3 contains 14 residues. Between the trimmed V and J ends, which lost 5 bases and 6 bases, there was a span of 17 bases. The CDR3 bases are TGTGCCAGCAGCGGGGCGGGACAGACTCGCGAGCAGTACTTC. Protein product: CASSGAGQTREQYF.

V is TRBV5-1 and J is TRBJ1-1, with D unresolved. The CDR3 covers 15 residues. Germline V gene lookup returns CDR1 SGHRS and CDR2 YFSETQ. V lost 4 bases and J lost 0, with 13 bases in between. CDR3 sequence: CASSGGRPMNTEAFF. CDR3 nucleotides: TGCGCCAGCAGCGGCGGCAGACCCATGAACACTGAAGCTTTCTTT. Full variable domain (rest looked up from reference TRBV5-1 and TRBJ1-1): KAGVTQTPRYLIKTRGQQVTLSCSPISGHRSVSWYQQTPGQGLQFLFEYFSETQRNKGNFPGRFSGRQFSNSRSEMNVSTLELGDSALYLCASSGGRPMNTEAFFGQGTRLTVV.

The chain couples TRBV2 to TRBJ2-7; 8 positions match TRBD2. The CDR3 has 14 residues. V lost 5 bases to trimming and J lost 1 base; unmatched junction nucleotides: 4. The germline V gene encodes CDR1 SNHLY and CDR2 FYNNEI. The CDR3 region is CASSMPSGSYEQYF. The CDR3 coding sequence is TGTGCCAGCAGTATGCCTAGCGGGTCCTACGAGCAGTACTTC.

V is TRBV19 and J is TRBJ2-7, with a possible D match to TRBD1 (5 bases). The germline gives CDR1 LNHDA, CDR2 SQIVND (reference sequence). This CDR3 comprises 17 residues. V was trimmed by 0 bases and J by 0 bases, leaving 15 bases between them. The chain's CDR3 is CASSIDPTGQSSYEQYF. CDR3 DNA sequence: TGTGCCAGTAGTATAGATCCAACAGGACAAAGCTCCTACGAGCAGTACTTC.

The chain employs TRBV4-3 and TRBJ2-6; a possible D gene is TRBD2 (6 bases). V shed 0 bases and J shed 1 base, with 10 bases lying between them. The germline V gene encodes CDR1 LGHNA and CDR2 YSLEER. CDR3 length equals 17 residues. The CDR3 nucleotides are TGCGCCAGCAGCCAAGAGGGGGGATCATCTGGGGCCAACGTCCTGACTTTC. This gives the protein CASSQEGGSSGANVLTF.

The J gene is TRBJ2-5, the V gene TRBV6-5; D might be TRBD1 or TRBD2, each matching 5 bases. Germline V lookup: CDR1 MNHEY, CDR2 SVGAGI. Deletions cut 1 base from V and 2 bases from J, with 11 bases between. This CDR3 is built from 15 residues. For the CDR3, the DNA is TGTGCCAGCAGTTACTACCAGGGAGCACAAGAGACCCAGTACTTC. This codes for CASSYYQGAQETQYF.

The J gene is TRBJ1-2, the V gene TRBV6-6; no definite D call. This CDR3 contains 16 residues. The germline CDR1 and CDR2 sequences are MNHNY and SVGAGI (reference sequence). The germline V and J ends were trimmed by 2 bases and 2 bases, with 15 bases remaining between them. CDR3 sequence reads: CASSYESYTVNYGYTF. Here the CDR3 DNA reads TGTGCCAGCAGTTACGAATCGTACACAGTAAACTATGGCTACACCTTC.

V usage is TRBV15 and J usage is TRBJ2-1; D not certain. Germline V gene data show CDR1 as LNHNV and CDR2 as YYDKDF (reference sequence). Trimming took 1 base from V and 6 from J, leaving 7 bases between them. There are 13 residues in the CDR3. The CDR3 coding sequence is TGTGCCACCAGCAGAGCCCAGTCCAATGAGCAGTTCTTC. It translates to CATSRAQSNEQFF.

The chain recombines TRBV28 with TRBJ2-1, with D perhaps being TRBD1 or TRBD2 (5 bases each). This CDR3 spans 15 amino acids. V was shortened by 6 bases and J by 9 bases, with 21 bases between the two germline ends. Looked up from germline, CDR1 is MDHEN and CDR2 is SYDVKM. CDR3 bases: TGTGCCAGCAGCTTAACCGGGACGCTCTACGGTGAGCAGTTCTTC. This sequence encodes CASSLTGTLYGEQFF.

CDR3 DNA: TGTGCCAGCAGGCCTTTGGGGGGGTATGGCTACACCTTC. Its translation is CASRPLGGYGYTF. The chain employs TRBV27 and TRBJ1-2, with D maybe TRBD1 (5 bases). The CDR3 spans 13 residues. V lost 6 bases and J lost 5, with 13 bases in between. CDR1 is MNHEY and CDR2 is SMNVEV in the germline V gene (reference sequence).

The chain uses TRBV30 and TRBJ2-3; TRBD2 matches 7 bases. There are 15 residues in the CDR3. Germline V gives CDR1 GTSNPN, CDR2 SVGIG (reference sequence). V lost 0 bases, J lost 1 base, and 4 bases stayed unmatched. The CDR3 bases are TGTGCCTGGAGTGTAGGCCTAGCGGGCACAGATACGCAGTATTTT. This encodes CAWSVGLAGTDTQYF.

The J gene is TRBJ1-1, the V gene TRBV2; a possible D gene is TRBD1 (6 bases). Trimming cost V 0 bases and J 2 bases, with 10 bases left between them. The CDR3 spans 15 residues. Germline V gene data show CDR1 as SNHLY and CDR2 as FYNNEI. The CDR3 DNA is TGTGCCAGCAGTGAAGCGCTGGACAGCAACACTGAAGCTTTCTTT. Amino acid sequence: CASSEALDSNTEAFF.

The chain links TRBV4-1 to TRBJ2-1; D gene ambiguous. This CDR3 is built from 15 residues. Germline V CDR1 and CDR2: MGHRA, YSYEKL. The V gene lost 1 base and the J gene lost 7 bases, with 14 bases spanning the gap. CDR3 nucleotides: TGCGCCAGCAGCCAAGTATTGTCCCTGGATAATGAGCAGTTCTTC. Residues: CASSQVLSLDNEQFF.

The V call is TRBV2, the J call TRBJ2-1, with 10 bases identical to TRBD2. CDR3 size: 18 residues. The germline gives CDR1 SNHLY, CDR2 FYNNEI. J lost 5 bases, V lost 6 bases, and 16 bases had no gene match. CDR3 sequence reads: CASSPYPSGRAIDNEQFF. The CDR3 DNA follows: TGTGCCAGCAGCCCCTACCCCAGCGGGAGGGCCATAGACAATGAGCAGTTCTTC.

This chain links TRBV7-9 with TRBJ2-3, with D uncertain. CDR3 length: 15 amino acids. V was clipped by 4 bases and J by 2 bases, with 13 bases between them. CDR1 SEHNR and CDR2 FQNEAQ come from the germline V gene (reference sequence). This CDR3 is CASSYGPSSTDTQYF. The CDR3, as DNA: TGTGCCAGCAGCTATGGACCGAGCTCCACAGATACGCAGTATTTT.

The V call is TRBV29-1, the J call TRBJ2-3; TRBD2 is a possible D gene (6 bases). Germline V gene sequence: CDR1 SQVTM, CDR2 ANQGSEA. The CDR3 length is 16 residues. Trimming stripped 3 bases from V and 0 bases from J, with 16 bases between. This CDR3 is CSVDARENHSTDTQYF. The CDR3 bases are TGCAGCGTTGACGCGCGGGAAAACCACAGCACAGATACGCAGTATTTT.

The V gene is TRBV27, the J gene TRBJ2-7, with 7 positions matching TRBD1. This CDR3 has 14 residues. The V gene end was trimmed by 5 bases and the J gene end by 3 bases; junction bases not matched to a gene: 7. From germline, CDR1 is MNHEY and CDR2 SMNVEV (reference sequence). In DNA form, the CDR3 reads TGTGCCAGCAGTATGGGACAGCCTTTCTACGAGCAGTACTTC. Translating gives CASSMGQPFYEQYF.

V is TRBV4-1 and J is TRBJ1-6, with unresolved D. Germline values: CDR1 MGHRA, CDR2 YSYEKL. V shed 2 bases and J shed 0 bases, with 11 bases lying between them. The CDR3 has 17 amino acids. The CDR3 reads CASSQIAGSSYNSPLHF. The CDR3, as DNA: TGCGCCAGCAGCCAAATTGCTGGGAGCTCCTATAATTCACCCCTCCACTTT.

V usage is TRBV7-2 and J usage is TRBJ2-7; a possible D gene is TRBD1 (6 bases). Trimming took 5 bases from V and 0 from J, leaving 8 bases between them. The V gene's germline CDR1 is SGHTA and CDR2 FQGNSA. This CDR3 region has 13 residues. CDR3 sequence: CASSGQSSYEQYF. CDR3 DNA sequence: TGTGCCAGCAGCGGACAGAGCTCCTACGAGCAGTACTTC.

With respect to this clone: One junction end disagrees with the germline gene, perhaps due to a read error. This CDR3 reads CASSPWVGDTEVF. As DNA, the CDR3 is TGTGCCAGCAGCCCTTGGGTCGGGGATACCGAAGTCTTC. The chain couples TRBV11-2 to TRBJ2-1, with D perhaps matching TRBD2 (5 bases). Germline CDR1 is SGHAT and CDR2 is FQNNGV. The CDR3 is made up of 13 amino acids.

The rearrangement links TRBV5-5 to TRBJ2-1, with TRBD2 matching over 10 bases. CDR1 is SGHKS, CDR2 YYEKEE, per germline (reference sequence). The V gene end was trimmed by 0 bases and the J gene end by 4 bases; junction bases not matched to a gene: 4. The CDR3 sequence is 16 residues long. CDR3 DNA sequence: TGTGCCAGCAGCTTGGTGATTAGCGGGGGGTACAATGAGCAGTTCTTC. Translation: CASSLVISGGYNEQFF.

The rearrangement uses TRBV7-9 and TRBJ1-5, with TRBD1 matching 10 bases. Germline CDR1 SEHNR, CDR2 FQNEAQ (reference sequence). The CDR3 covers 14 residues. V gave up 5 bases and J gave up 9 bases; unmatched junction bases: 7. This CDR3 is CASSPGGTGAPQHF. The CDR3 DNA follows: TGTGCCAGCAGCCCGGGAGGGACAGGGGCGCCCCAGCATTTT.

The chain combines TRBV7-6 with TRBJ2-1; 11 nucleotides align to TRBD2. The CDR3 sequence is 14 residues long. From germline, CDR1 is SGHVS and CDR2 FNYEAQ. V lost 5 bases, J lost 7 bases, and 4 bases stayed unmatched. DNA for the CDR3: TGTGCCAGCAGCGACGGACTAGCGGGTAATGAGCAGTTCTTC. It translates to CASSDGLAGNEQFF.

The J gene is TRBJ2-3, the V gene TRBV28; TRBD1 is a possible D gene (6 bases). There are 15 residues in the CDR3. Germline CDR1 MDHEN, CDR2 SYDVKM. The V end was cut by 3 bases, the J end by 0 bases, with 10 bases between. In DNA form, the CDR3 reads TGTGCCAGCAGTTTTGGGACACACAGCACAGATACGCAGTATTTT. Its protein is CASSFGTHSTDTQYF.

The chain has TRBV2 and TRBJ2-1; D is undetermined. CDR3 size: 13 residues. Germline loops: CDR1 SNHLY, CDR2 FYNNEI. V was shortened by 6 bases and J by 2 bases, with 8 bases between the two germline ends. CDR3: CASSEITYNEQFF. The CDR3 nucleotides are TGTGCCAGCAGCGAGATAACCTACAATGAGCAGTTCTTC.

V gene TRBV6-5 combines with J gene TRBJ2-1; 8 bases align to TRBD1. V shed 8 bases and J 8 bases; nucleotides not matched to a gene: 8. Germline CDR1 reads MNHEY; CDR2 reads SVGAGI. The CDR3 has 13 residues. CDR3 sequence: CASYRTGHDEQFF. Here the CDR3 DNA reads TGTGCCAGCTACCGGACAGGGCATGATGAGCAGTTCTTC.

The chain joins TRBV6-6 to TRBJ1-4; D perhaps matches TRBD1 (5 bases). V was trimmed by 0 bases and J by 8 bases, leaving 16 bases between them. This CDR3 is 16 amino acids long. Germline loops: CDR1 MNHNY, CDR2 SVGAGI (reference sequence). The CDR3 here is CASSYSGGQGEEKLFF. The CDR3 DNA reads TGTGCCAGCAGTTACTCAGGCGGTCAGGGAGAGGAAAAACTGTTTTTT.